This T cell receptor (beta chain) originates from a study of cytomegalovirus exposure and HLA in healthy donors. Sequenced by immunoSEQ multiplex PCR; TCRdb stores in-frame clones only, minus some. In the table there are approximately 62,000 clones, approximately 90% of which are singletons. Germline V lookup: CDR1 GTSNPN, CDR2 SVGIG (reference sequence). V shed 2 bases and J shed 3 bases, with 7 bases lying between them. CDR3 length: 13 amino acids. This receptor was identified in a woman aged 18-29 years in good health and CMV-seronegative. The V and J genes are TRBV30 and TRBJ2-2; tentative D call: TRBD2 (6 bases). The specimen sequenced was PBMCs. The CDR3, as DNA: TGTGCCTGGAGTACGGGAGACACCGGGGAGCTGTTTTTT. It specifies CAWSTGDTGELFF. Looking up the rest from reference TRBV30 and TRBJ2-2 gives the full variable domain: SQTIHQWPATLVQPVGSPLSLECTVEGTSNPNLYWYRQAAGRGLQLLFYSVGIGQISSEVPQNLSASRPQDRQFILSSKKLLLSDSGFYLCAWSTGDTGELFFGEGSRLTVL.